The next 20 T cell receptor beta chains were all read from a single sample in a study of T-cell memory formation after mild COVID-19. One entry per CDR3 protein, called by TCRdb with MiXCR from the 5' RACE reads. The data show a few hundred thousand distinct CDR3 sequences, approximately 16% seen once. The sample consisted of PBMCs or a T cell subset sorted from them (not recorded which). These receptors were collected from a man aged 18-30 years who had mild COVID-19 (a few samples of this study predate the infection). Cell type and time point are not known.

This sequence joins TRBV5-5 and TRBJ1-2, with D unresolved. Germline V CDR1 and CDR2: SGHKS, YYEKEE (reference sequence). The CDR3 loop spans 12 amino acids. Trimming took off 2 bases at V and 6 bases at J, with 8 bases between the two ends. CDR3 loop: CASSFYSDGYTF. Here the CDR3 DNA reads TGTGCCAGCAGCTTTTATAGCGATGGCTACACCTTC.

The rearrangement uses TRBV6-6 and TRBJ2-2; 7 positions match TRBD2. The CDR3 spans 15 residues. The junction had 0 bases not matched to a gene; V was cut back by 0 bases and J by 2 bases. Germline V gene data show CDR1 as MNHNY and CDR2 as SVGAGI (reference sequence). This CDR3 reads CASSYSGLNTGELFF. The CDR3 DNA reads TGTGCCAGCAGTTACTCGGGACTAAACACCGGGGAGCTGTTTTTT.

The chain couples TRBV7-9 to TRBJ1-1, with D tentatively TRBD1 (5 bases). Germline V gene lookup returns CDR1 SEHNR and CDR2 FQNEAQ (reference sequence). The CDR3 is made up of 15 amino acids. V gave up 5 bases and J gave up 0 bases, with 13 bases separating them. The CDR3 sequence: CASSPGGGLNTEAFF. The CDR3 nucleotides are TGTGCCAGCAGCCCGGGGGGGGGTTTGAACACTGAAGCTTTCTTT.

The chain uses TRBV12-3 or TRBV12-4 and TRBJ1-2; possible D gene TRBD1, 6 bases. The CDR3 runs 15 residues. V dropped 5 bases and J dropped 5 bases, with 18 bases sitting between them. CDR3 DNA sequence: TGTGCCAGCAGTCCCCAGGGGACGGACCGGTATGGCTACACCTTC. Residues: CASSPQGTDRYGYTF.

This clonotype was picked up a small number of times. The V gene is TRBV5-1, the J gene TRBJ2-1; 9 nucleotides line up with TRBD2. J was trimmed by 10 bases and V by 6 bases; bases with no gene match: 8. The CDR3 is made up of 13 amino acids. CDR1 and CDR2 from the germline V gene are SGHRS and YFSETQ. In DNA, the CDR3 is TGCGCCAGCACCCCCGACGGACTAGCGGAGCAGTTCTTC. It encodes CASTPDGLAEQFF.

The gene calls are TRBV4-3 and TRBJ1-6; D remains ambiguous. V was clipped by 3 bases and J by 6 bases, with 6 bases between them. The CDR3 length is 13 residues. Germline V gene data show CDR1 as LGHNA and CDR2 as YSLEER. As DNA, the CDR3 is TGCGCCAGCAGCCACGAACTTAATTCACCCCTCCACTTT. Translating it yields CASSHELNSPLHF.

There are a few counts of this clonotype. The chain uses TRBV7-2 and TRBJ2-5; a weak D match, TRBD1 (5 bases). The CDR3 loop spans 13 amino acids. Germline V gene sequence: CDR1 SGHTA, CDR2 FQGNSA. V gave up 4 bases and J gave up 4 bases, with 10 bases separating them. CDR3 residues: CASSYDSGETQYF. In nucleotides, the CDR3 is TGTGCCAGCAGCTACGACAGTGGAGAGACCCAGTACTTC.

This sequence joins TRBV28 and TRBJ2-5, with D possibly matching TRBD1 (5 bases). CDR3 length: 12 amino acids. Germline V CDR1 and CDR2: MDHEN, SYDVKM. The germline V and J ends were trimmed by 6 bases and 6 bases, with 11 bases remaining between them. Written as DNA, the CDR3 is TGTGCCAGCAGCCGCGCAGGGAAGACCCAGTACTTC. It specifies CASSRAGKTQYF.

This chain connects TRBV11-2 to TRBJ2-7; TRBD1 matches 8 bases. Looked up from germline, CDR1 is SGHAT and CDR2 is FQNNGV. With V trimmed by 4 bases and J by 2 bases, 1 base remained unmatched. CDR3 length: 13 amino acids. CDR3 sequence (DNA): TGTGCCAGCAGCTGGGACAGGACCTACGAGCAGTACTTC. The encoded protein is CASSWDRTYEQYF.

The rearrangement joins TRBV9 to TRBJ1-2, with 9 bases identical to TRBD1. Germline loops: CDR1 SGDLS, CDR2 YYNGEE. With V trimmed by 3 bases and J by 6 bases, 9 bases remained unmatched. This CDR3 contains 15 residues. The CDR3 sequence: CASSATGGTGNGYTF. As DNA, the CDR3 is TGTGCCAGCAGCGCCACCGGAGGGACAGGGAATGGCTACACCTTC.

This clonotype has just a few counts. The rearrangement uses TRBV7-9 and TRBJ2-1; a weak D match, TRBD1 (5 bases). The ends were cut back, 3 bases at V and 10 bases at J, with 13 bases in the middle. Germline values: CDR1 SEHNR, CDR2 FQNEAQ (reference sequence). This CDR3 is built from 13 residues. CDR3 nucleotide sequence: TGTGCCAGCAGCTTTGGTCTCTACAGGGAGCAGTTCTTC. It specifies CASSFGLYREQFF.

The genes are TRBV6-2 or TRBV6-3 and TRBJ2-7; 8 bases line up with TRBD2. Trimming at V came to 6 bases and at J to 0 bases, leaving 7 bases not matched to a gene. This CDR3 is 15 amino acids long. The germline V gene encodes CDR1 MNHEY and CDR2 SVGEGT. In nucleotides, the CDR3 is TGTGCCAGCAGCGCGGGGGGTTTGAGCTCCTACGAGCAGTACTTC. Residues: CASSAGGLSSYEQYF.

This clonotype turned up a few times. The chain joins TRBV29-1 to TRBJ1-4; TRBD1 matches at 8 bases. This CDR3 spans 14 amino acids. The V gene end was trimmed by 7 bases and the J gene end by 8 bases; junction bases not matched to a gene: 12. From germline, CDR1 is SQVTM and CDR2 ANQGSEA. In nucleotides, the CDR3 is TGCAGCGCCGGGCGGGCAGGGGGCTGGGAAAAACTGTTTTTT. It translates to CSAGRAGGWEKLFF. Looking up the rest from reference TRBV29-1 and TRBJ1-4 gives the full variable domain: SAVISQKPSRDICQRGTSLTIQCQVDSQVTMMFWYRQQPGQSLTLIATANQGSEATYESGFVIDKFPISRPNLTFSTLTVSNMSPEDSSIYLCSAGRAGGWEKLFFGSGTQLSVL.

This clonotype was found a few times. V gene TRBV27 combines with J gene TRBJ1-5; D is unclear. The CDR3 covers 15 residues. Germline V gene lookup returns CDR1 MNHEY and CDR2 SMNVEV (reference sequence). V dropped 6 bases and J dropped 2 bases, with 14 bases sitting between them. The CDR3 nucleotides read TGTGCCAGCAGGGAGAGGATTCAGGGCAATCAGCCCCAGCATTTT. Translation: CASRERIQGNQPQHF.

This chain connects TRBV6-1 to TRBJ2-5, with 7 bases matching TRBD1. J gave up 5 bases and V 4 bases, and 10 bases lay outside the gene matches. CDR3 length equals 15 residues. Germline V lookup: CDR1 MNHNS, CDR2 SASEGT. The CDR3 sequence: CASSAGTVLGETQYF. For the CDR3, the DNA is TGTGCCAGCAGTGCGGGGACAGTGCTCGGGGAGACCCAGTACTTC.

This clonotype appeared once. This chain joins TRBV20-1 and TRBJ2-7, with D maybe TRBD2 (6 bases). CDR1 is DFQATT and CDR2 is SNEGSKA in the germline V gene (reference sequence). CDR3 length equals 11 residues. The ends were cut back, 3 bases at V and 3 bases at J, with 6 bases in the middle. The CDR3 DNA reads TGCAGTGCTAGGGAGGGCTACGAGCAGTACTTC. Translated, it gives CSAREGYEQYF.

The chain combines TRBV30 with TRBJ2-4, with D perhaps matching TRBD1 or TRBD2 (5 bases each). Germline V gene lookup returns CDR1 GTSNPN and CDR2 SVGIG (reference sequence). Trimming pared 3 bases from V and 4 bases from J, leaving 13 bases between. The CDR3 is 14 amino acids. In nucleotides, the CDR3 is TGTGCCTGGAGCCCCGGGACGGGGAAAAACATTCAGTACTTC. This codes for CAWSPGTGKNIQYF.

The chain combines TRBV7-6 with TRBJ2-7, with D hard to call. Trimming removed 1 base from V and 2 bases from J, with 12 bases in between. CDR1 is SGHVS and CDR2 is FNYEAQ in the germline V gene. The CDR3 spans 15 residues. CDR3 sequence: CASSLDSSGTYEQYF. For the CDR3, the DNA is TGTGCCAGCAGCTTAGATAGCTCAGGCACCTACGAGCAGTACTTC.

The genes are TRBV28 and TRBJ1-1; TRBD1 is a possible D gene (5 bases). Germline CDR1 reads MDHEN; CDR2 reads SYDVKM. Trimming pared 5 bases from V and 0 bases from J, leaving 10 bases between. The CDR3 consists of 14 residues. The CDR3 is CASSTGFMNTEAFF. CDR3 bases: TGTGCCAGCAGTACAGGTTTTATGAACACTGAAGCTTTCTTT.

This chain joins TRBV24-1 and TRBJ2-1, with D possibly TRBD1 on 5 matching bases. Trimming removed 3 bases from V and 5 bases from J, with 13 bases in between. The CDR3 consists of 15 residues. CDR1 and CDR2 (germline): KGHDR, SFDVKD. As DNA, the CDR3 is TGTGCCACCAGTGATCGGACAAAACAGCACAATGAGCAGTTCTTC. As protein: CATSDRTKQHNEQFF.